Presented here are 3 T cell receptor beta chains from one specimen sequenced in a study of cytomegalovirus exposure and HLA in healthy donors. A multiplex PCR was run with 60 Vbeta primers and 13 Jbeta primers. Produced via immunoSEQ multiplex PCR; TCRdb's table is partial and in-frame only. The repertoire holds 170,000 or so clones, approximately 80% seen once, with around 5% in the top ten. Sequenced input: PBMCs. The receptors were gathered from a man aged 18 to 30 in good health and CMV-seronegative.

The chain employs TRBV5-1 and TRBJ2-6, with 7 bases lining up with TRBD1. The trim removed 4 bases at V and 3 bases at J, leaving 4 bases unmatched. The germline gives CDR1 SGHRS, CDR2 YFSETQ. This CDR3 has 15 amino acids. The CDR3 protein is CASSRQGFGANVLTF. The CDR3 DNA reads TGCGCCAGCAGCAGACAGGGTTTTGGGGCCAACGTCCTGACTTTC.

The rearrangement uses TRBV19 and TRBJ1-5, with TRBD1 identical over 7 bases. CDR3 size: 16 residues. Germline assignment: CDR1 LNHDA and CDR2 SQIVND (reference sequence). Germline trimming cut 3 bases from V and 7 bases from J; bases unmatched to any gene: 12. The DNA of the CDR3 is TGTGCCAGTAGTATTAGGTCGGGACAGTATGTCCAGCCCCAGCATTTT. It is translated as CASSIRSGQYVQPQHF.

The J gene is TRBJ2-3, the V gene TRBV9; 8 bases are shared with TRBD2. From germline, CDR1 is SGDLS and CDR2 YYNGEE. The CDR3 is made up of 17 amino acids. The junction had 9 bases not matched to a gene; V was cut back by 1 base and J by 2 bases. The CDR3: CASSVHGGGQVTDTQYF. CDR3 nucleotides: TGTGCCAGCAGCGTACACGGGGGGGGCCAGGTCACAGATACGCAGTATTTT.